This T cell receptor beta chain appears in the sequencing data of a study of identical twins. Regarding the study as a whole: The analysis was cross-sectional rather than longitudinal within donors. Abundant beta clonotypes from cord blood had fewer insertions, unlike memory repertoires, which showed none.

V was cut by 0 bases and J by 1 base, with 9 bases left in between. CDR1 is DFQATT, CDR2 SNEGSKA, per germline (reference sequence). The CDR3 is 14 amino acids. Concerning this clonotype itself: Its specificity is not known.

Template switching, a step in the protocol, added a universal primer site, and cDNA carried unique molecular identifiers. TCRdb itself ran the 5' RACE reads through MiXCR, one entry per CDR3 protein. The sample contains about 530,000 distinct CDR3 sequences, around 22% of which appear only once. These data were also filed under a second study, of yellow fever vaccine responses in identical twins. From that report: Each twin's T cell response to the vaccine was reported to look partly convergent and partly personalized.

This sequence was found in a woman younger than 35 in good health. The J gene is TRBJ2-5, the V gene TRBV20-1, with D perhaps matching TRBD1 (5 bases). The sample taken for sequencing was CD4+ T cells sorted from blood. CDR3 bases: TGCAGTGCTAGAGATCAGACAGCCCAAGAGACCCAGTACTTC. Translating gives CSARDQTAQETQYF.